This T cell receptor beta chain was sequenced for a study of shared T cell receptors in the human thymus. Trimming took off 3 bases at V and 10 bases at J, with 10 bases between the two ends. Germline V lookup: CDR1 SEHNR, CDR2 FQNEAQ (reference sequence). CDR3 length: 12 amino acids. Sequencing was performed with immunoSEQ multiplex PCR; in TCRdb, only in-frame clones are kept and a portion is missing. The table shows about 380,000 clones, with roughly 94% occurring only once. The chain uses TRBV7-9 and TRBJ2-1; D gene unclear. The sequenced sample consisted of thymocytes. This TCR was sampled from a human donor. The CDR3, as DNA: TGTGCCAGCAGCTTGGGCAGGACCGAGCAGTTCTTC. As protein: CASSLGRTEQFF.